Below, one TCR beta chain is given with its context. Its antigen is not known. This record belongs to a study of early T cells in non-severe SARS-CoV-2 infection. Study context: The sequenced material was bulk RNA from unsorted whole blood, and its chains were unpaired.

Molecules of cDNA were individually given unique molecular identifiers that were attached to them. TCRdb redid the calling of the 5' RACE reads with MiXCR, one entry per CDR3 protein. Of 45,000 to 55,000 distinct CDR3 sequences detected, 8.5% to 10% appear once; the ten largest clones hold about 8%. This CDR3 is built from 18 residues. Trimming removed 1 base from V and 0 bases from J, with 18 bases in between. Germline assignment: CDR1 SGHVS and CDR2 FQNEAQ. Findings of the study overall: Anti-spike CD8 responses were favored by VDJdb matching, which missed private and CD4 specificities.

Sequenced material: whole blood. V gene TRBV7-8 combines with J gene TRBJ1-1, with D perhaps matching TRBD1 (5 bases). The receptor's source is an adult who was a healthcare worker with PCR-confirmed SARS-CoV-2 infection or an uninfected control (not recorded which). CDR3: CASSLVTGGAALNTEAFF. In DNA form, the CDR3 reads TGTGCCAGCAGCTTAGTCACGGGCGGGGCAGCGTTGAACACTGAAGCTTTCTTT.